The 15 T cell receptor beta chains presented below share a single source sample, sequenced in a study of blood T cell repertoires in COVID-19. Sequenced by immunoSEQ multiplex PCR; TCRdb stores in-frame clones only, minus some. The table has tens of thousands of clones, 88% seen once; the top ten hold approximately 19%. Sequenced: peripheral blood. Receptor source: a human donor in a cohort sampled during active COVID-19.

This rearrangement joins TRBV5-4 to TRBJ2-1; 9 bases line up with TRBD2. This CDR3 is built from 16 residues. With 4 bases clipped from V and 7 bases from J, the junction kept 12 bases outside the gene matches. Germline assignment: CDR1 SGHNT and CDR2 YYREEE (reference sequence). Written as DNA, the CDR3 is TGTGCCAGCAGCCCCGACCTTAGCGGGAGTAATAATGAGCAGTTCTTC. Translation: CASSPDLSGSNNEQFF.

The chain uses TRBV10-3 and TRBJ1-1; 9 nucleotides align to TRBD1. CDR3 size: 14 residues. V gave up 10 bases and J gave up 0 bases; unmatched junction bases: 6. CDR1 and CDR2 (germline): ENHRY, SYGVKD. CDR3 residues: CAKKDRGVNTEAFF. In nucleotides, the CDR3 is TGTGCCAAAAAAGACAGGGGGGTGAACACTGAAGCTTTCTTT.

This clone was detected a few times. In DNA, the CDR3 is TGTGCCAGCAGTTCGACAGGGAACGAGCAGTACTTC. This translates into CASSSTGNEQYF. The chain joins TRBV6-6 to TRBJ2-7; 7 nucleotides line up with TRBD1. The CDR3 length is 12 residues. The germline V gene has CDR1 MNHNY and CDR2 SVGAGI (reference sequence). V shed 4 bases, J shed 5 bases, and the junction held 2 bases outside the gene matches.

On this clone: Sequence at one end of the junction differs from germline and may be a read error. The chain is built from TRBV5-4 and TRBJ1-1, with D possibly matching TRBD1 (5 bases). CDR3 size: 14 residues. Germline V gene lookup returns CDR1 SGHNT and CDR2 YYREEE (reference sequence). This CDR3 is CASSLVREQTGAFF. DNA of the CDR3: TGTGCCAGCAGCTTGGTCAGGGAACAGACTGGAGCTTTCTTT.

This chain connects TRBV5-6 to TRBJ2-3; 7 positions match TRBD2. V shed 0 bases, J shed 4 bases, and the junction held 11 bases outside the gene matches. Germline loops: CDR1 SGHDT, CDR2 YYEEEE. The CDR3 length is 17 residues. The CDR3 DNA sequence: TGTGCCAGCAGCTTGGCCGGACTAGGAGAGAGTCCAGATACGCAGTATTTT. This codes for CASSLAGLGESPDTQYF.

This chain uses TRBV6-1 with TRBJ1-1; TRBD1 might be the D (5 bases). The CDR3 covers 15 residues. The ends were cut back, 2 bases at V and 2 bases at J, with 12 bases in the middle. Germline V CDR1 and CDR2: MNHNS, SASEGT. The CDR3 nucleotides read TGTGCCAGCAGTGAATTCGGGACTTCCAACACTGAAGCTTTCTTT. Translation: CASSEFGTSNTEAFF.

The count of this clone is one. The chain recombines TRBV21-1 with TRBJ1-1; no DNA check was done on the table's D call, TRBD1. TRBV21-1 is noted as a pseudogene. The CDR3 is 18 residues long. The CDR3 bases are TGTGCCAGCAGCAAAGAGGGGACAGGAGGGGGTATTTTCACTGAAGCTTTCTTT. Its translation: CASSKEGTGGGIFTEAFF.

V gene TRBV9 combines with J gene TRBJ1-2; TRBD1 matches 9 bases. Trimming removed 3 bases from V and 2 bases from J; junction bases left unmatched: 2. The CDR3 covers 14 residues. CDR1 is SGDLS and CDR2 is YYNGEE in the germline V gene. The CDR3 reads CASSADRGNYGYTF. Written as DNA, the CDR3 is TGTGCCAGCAGCGCGGACAGGGGAAACTATGGCTACACCTTC.

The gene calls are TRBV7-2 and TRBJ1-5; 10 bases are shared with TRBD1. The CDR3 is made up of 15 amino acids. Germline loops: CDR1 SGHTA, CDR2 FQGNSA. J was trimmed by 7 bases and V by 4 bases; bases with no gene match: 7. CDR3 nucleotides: TGTGCCAGCAGCTACGGACAGGGGGGATTCCAGCCCCAGCATTTT. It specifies CASSYGQGGFQPQHF.

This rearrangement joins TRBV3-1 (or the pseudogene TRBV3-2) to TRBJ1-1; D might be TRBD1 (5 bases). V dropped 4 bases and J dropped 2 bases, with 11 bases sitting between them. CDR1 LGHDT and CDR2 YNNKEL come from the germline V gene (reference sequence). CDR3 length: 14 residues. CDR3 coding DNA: TGTGCCAGCAGCCCACAGACAGCAAACACTGAAGCTTTCTTT. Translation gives CASSPQTANTEAFF.

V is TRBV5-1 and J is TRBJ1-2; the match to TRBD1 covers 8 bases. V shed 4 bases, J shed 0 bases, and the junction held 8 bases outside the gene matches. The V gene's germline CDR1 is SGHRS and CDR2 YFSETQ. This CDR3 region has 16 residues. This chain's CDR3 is CASSPGTGHANYGYTF. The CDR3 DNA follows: TGCGCCAGCAGCCCCGGGACAGGTCATGCTAACTATGGCTACACCTTC.

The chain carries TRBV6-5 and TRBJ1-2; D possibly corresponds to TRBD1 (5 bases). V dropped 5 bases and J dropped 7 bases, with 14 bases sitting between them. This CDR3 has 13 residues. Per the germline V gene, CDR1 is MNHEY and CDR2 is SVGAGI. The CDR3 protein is CASSTRGLGGYTF. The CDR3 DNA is TGTGCCAGCAGTACGCGGGGGTTGGGTGGCTACACCTTC.

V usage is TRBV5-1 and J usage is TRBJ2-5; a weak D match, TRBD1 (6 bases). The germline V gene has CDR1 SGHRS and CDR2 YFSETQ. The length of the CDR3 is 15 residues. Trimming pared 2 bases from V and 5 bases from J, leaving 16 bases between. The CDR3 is CASSFSTGLSETQYF. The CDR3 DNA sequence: TGCGCCAGCAGCTTTTCGACAGGTCTGTCGGAGACCCAGTACTTC.

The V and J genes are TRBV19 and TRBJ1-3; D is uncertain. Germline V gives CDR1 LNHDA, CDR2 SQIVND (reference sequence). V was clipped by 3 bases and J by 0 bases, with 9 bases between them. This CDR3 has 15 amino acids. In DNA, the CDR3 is TGTGCCAGTAGTATTGGCAGGAACTCTGGAAACACCATATATTTT. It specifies CASSIGRNSGNTIYF.

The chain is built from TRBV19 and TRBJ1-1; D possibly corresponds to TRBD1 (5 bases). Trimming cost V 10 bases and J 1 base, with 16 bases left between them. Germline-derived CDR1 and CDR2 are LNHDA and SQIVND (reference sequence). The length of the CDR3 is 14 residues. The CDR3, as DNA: TGTGCCACCGCAAGGGGTAATCGGAACACTGAAGCTTTCTTT. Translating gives CATARGNRNTEAFF. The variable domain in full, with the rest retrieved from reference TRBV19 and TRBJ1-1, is DGGITQSPKYLFRKEGQNVTLSCEQNLNHDAMYWYRQDPGQGLRLIYYSQIVNDFQKGDIAEGYSVSREKKESFPLTVTSAQKNPTAFYLCATARGNRNTEAFFGQGTRLTVV.